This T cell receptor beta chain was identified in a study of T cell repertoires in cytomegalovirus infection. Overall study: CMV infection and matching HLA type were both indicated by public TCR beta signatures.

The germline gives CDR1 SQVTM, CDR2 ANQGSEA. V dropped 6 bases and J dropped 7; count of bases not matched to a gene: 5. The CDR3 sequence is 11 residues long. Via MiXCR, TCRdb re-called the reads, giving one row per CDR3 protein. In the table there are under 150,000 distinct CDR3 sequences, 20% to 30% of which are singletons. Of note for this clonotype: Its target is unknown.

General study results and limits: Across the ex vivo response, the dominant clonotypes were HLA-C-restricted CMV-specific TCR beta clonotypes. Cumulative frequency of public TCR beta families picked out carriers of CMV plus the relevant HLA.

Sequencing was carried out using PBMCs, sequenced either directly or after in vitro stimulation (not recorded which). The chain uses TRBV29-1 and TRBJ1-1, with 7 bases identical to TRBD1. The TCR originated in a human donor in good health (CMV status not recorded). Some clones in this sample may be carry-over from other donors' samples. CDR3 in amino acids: CSVIGTVEAFF. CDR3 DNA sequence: TGCAGCGTGATCGGGACAGTTGAAGCTTTCTTT.